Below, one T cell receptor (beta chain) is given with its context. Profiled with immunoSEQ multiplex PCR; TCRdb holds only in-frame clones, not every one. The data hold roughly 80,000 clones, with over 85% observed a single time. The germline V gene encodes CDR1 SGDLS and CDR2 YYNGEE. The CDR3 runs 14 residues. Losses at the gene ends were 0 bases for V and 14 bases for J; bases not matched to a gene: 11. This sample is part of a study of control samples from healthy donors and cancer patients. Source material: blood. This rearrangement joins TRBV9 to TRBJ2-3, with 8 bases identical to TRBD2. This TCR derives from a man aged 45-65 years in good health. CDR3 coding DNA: TGTGCCAGCAGCGTAGAGCGAGCGGGGGCTCAGTTGTATTTT. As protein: CASSVERAGAQLYF.